This TCR beta chain was sequenced during a study of CD8 T cells in ankylosing spondylitis. Study-wide findings and caveats: There was a TCR beta motif, made of eight highly homologous variants, that appeared characteristic of ankylosing spondylitis blood.

From the 5' RACE reads, TCRdb called clonotypes with MiXCR, one entry per CDR3 protein. Among around 140,000 distinct CDR3 sequences listed, 17% were seen once. Points on this clonotype: Antigen specificity is unknown.

Germline CDR1 KGHSH, CDR2 LQKENI. V lost 6 bases to trimming and J lost 6 bases; unmatched junction nucleotides: 10. This CDR3 is 14 amino acids long. This chain links TRBV18 with TRBJ2-7; TRBD1 matches at 8 bases. The specimen sequenced was blood, either unsorted or a sorted T cell fraction (not recorded which). The source is a male donor with ankylosing spondylitis. The CDR3 DNA is TGTGCCAGCTCCCCCGGACAGGGTTCTGGCGAGCAGTACTTC. It codes for CASSPGQGSGEQYF.